Listed below are T cell receptor beta chains from one sample, sequenced in a study of breast tumors, draining lymph nodes, adjacent tissues. TCRdb reprocessed the multiplex PCR reads via MiXCR and lists one record per CDR3 protein. The sample has 85,000 to 120,000 distinct CDR3 sequences, 30% seen once. The sequencing input was axillary lymph node tissue. Receptor source: a female donor with breast cancer. Some clones in this sample may be carry-over from other donors' samples. Each CDR3 is given with its conserved first and last residue. D genes are given only for firm matches. The size of a clone is reported for some rows only, either as once, few or many, or as a class for expanded clones.

clone size,J gene,V gene,D gene,CDR3 DNA,CDR3 protein
.,TRBJ2-6,TRBV2,.,TGTGCCAGCAGTGAAGTTCCGGCGGGCTCTGGGGCCAACGTCCTGACTTTC,CASSEVPAGSGANVLTF
many,TRBJ2-1,TRBV15,TRBD2,TGTGCCACCAGCAGAGGCCGGACTAGCGGGACGAATGAGCAGTTCTTC,CATSRGRTSGTNEQFF
many,TRBJ2-5,TRBV19,TRBD1,TGTGCCAGTAGCCCAGGACAGGGGGCCCAGGAGACCCAGTACTTC,CASSPGQGAQETQYF
many,TRBJ2-5,TRBV4-1,.,TGCGCCAGCAGCCAATCTAACATGCAAGAGACCCAGTACTTC,CASSQSNMQETQYF
many,TRBJ1-5,TRBV6-5,TRBD1,TGTGCCAGCCGGGACAGAACTTCCACTCAGCCCCAGCATTTT,CASRDRTSTQPQHF
many,TRBJ2-3,TRBV9,TRBD2,TGTGCCAGCAGCGTAGTAGCGGGAGGTGGAGATACGCAGTATTTT,CASSVVAGGGDTQYF
many,TRBJ2-7,TRBV5-6,.,TGTGCCAGCAGCTACCACTACGAGCAGTACTTC,CASSYHYEQYF
.,TRBJ2-1,TRBV24-1,TRBD1,TGTGCCACCAGTGATAGAAGACAGGGAGCCAGGAATGAGCAGTTCTTC,CATSDRRQGARNEQFF
.,TRBJ2-1,TRBV5-1,.,TGCGCCAACAGCCCCGGGGCTGGCGGTGACAATGAGCAGTTCTTC,CANSPGAGGDNEQFF
many,TRBJ2-7,TRBV3-1,TRBD1,TGTGCCAGCAGCCAAGATAACAGGGGAATAATCCACGAGCAGTACTTC,CASSQDNRGIIHEQYF
.,TRBJ1-6,TRBV7-2,.,TGTGCCAGCAGCCTACTCGGAACAGGGAACAATTCACCCCTCCACTTT,CASSLLGTGNNSPLHF
many,TRBJ2-2,TRBV20-1,.,TGCAGTGCTTTAAGGAGAACCGGGGAGCTGTTTTTT,CSALRRTGELFF
many,TRBJ2-3,TRBV20-1,TRBD2,TGCAGTGCGAAACCCGGCGGGGGGAACACAGATACGCAGTATTTT,CSAKPGGGNTDTQYF
.,TRBJ1-6,TRBV20-1,.,TGCAGTGCTAGAGATCGGGGGAGCTCCTATAATTCACCCCTCCATTTT,CSARDRGSSYNSPLHF
few,TRBJ1-1,TRBV29-1,.,TGCAGCGCCTACCTCGCTGAAGCTTTCTTT,CSAYLAEAFF
many,TRBJ2-5,TRBV18,TRBD2,TGTGCCAGCTCACCCGGCGGGGGGACAGAGACCCAGTACTTC,CASSPGGGTETQYF
.,TRBJ1-5,TRBV6-9,.,TGTGCCAGCAGTCGGCCGGGACTAGCGGGTACGAACCCCCAGCATTTT,CASSRPGLAGTNPQHF
many,TRBJ2-1,TRBV5-6,TRBD2,TGTGCCAGCAGCTGGCCCGGGACTAGCGGGAGAATAGGAGTATACAATGAGCAGTTCTTC,CASSWPGTSGRIGVYNEQFF
many,TRBJ1-5,TRBV6-5,.,TGTGCCAGCAGTTACGGATATAGCAATCAGCCCCAGCATTTT,CASSYGYSNQPQHF
many,TRBJ2-3,TRBV2,TRBD2,TGTGCCAGCGGGACTAGCGGGAGGGCCCCTAGCACAGATACGCAGTATTTT,CASGTSGRAPSTDTQYF
many,TRBJ1-5,TRBV20-1,TRBD1,TGCAGTGCTGGAAGGGACAGTAATCAGCCCCAGCATTTT,CSAGRDSNQPQHF
once,TRBJ1-5,TRBV12-3/TRBV12-4,.,TGTGCCAGCAACTCGAGGACGGGTTGGGATCAGCCCCAGCATTTT,CASNSRTGWDQPQHF